Listed below are T cell receptor beta chains from one sample, sequenced in a study of shared clonotypes between healthy human individuals. Profiled with immunoSEQ multiplex PCR; TCRdb holds only in-frame clones, not every one. The sample has some 2.1 million clones, 93% seen once. Material for sequencing was naive CD8+ T cells from PBMCs. These receptors came from a man between 18 and 35 years old in good health. Some clones in this sample may be carry-over from other donors' samples. Each CDR3 is given with its conserved first and last residue. A D gene is named only where the DNA matches it firmly. The size of a clone is reported for some rows only, either as once, few or many, or as a class for expanded clones.

d_gene	v_gene	abundance	j_gene	CDR3aa	CDR3nt
-	TRBV5-5	-	TRBJ1-5	CASSLAGYNQPQHF	TGTGCCAGCAGCTTGGCGGGCTACAATCAGCCCCAGCATTTT
-	TRBV7-9	-	TRBJ2-1	CASSARDTSLGLQFF	TGTGCCAGCAGCGCCCGGGACACCTCCCTTGGGTTGCAGTTCTTC
-	TRBV7-9	-	TRBJ1-2	CASSLTLPGFDGYTF	TGTGCCAGCAGCCTAACTCTTCCCGGGTTTGATGGCTACACCTTC
TRBD2	TRBV27	once	TRBJ2-7	CASSPFRLAGNYEQYF	TGTGCCAGCAGTCCCTTCCGCCTAGCGGGAAACTACGAGCAGTACTTC
-	TRBV29-1	-	TRBJ1-1	CSVVGVGVTEAFF	TGCAGCGTTGTAGGGGTCGGGGTCACTGAAGCTTTCTTT
-	TRBV21-1	-	TRBJ2-7	CASVGHKISYEQYF	TGTGCCAGTGTGGGGCATAAGATTTCCTACGAGCAGTACTTC
TRBD2	TRBV27	-	TRBJ2-1	CASSRIVAGVINEQFF	TGTGCCAGCAGCCGGATCGTAGCGGGAGTAATCAATGAGCAGTTCTTC
-	TRBV28	once	TRBJ1-3	CASTPADQIRSGNTIYF	TGTGCCAGCACCCCAGCGGACCAAATTCGCTCTGGAAACACCATATATTTT
-	TRBV11-2	-	TRBJ2-7	CASSLRTVYEQYF	TGTGCCAGCAGCTTACGGACGGTCTACGAGCAGTACTTC
-	TRBV29-1	-	TRBJ2-3	CSVEGPNVGTQYF	TGCAGCGTTGAAGGTCCTAACGTGGGTACGCAGTATTTT
TRBD2	TRBV19	-	TRBJ2-5	CASSPTSGSETQYF	TGTGCCAGTAGTCCCACTAGCGGGAGTGAGACCCAGTACTTC
TRBD2	TRBV28	-	TRBJ2-2	CASSARGRAHTGELFF	TGTGCCAGCAGTGCGCGCGGGAGGGCCCACACCGGGGAGCTGTTTTTT
-	TRBV6-5	-	TRBJ1-2	CASSYFPQNYGYTF	TGTGCCAGCAGTTACTTCCCCCAGAACTATGGCTACACCTTC